The source of this TCR beta chain is a study of cytomegalovirus exposure and HLA in healthy donors. Generated by immunoSEQ multiplex PCR, the TCRdb table keeps only in-frame clones and is missing some. The sample lists around 150,000 clones; 80% to 95% were seen once. The CDR3 covers 15 residues. Germline lookup yields CDR1 MNHNS and CDR2 SASEGT. V was clipped by 6 bases and J by 6 bases; unmatched bases: 8. Comments on this clone: Its antigen is not known.

Whole-study findings and limits: Reports credit the classifier with highly specific, highly sensitive diagnosis of cytomegalovirus status. In vitro experiments confirmed that a few CMV-associated chains were specific for CMV antigens.

The sample consisted of PBMCs. The J gene is TRBJ2-3, the V gene TRBV6-1, with 11 bases aligning to TRBD2. The source of this sequence is a man between 18 and 35 years old in good health and CMV-seronegative. CDR3: CASSHASGRPDTQYF. The CDR3 DNA reads as TGTGCCAGCAGCCATGCTAGCGGGAGGCCCGATACGCAGTATTTT.